This T cell receptor beta chain derives from a study of blood T cell repertoires in COVID-19. Looking at the study overall: Both acute and convalescent COVID-19 samples were obtained from the United States, Italy and Spain. Sources were T cells, B-cell-depleted T cells, or PBMCs; the material itself was cDNA or gDNA.

Per the original methods: Researchers report that nucleated cell counts were estimated from reference gene primer amplification. Libraries were prepared by immunoSEQ multiplex PCR; TCRdb keeps only in-frame clonotypes and omits some of them. That table is the source of V, J and clone size, and D and trimming were worked out from the DNA. The sample shows under 55,000 clones, 80% to 90% of them seen only once. CDR3 length: 11 residues. The germline CDR1 and CDR2 sequences are MDHEN and SYDVKM. V gave up 7 bases and J gave up 1 base, with 4 bases separating them. The chain combines TRBV28 with TRBJ1-1; no reliable D call. This TCR came from a man in his fifties or sixties with acute or convalescent COVID-19. The sample consisted of peripheral blood. The CDR3: CASTQNTEAFF. DNA for the CDR3: TGTGCCAGCACCCAGAACACTGAAGCTTTCTTT.